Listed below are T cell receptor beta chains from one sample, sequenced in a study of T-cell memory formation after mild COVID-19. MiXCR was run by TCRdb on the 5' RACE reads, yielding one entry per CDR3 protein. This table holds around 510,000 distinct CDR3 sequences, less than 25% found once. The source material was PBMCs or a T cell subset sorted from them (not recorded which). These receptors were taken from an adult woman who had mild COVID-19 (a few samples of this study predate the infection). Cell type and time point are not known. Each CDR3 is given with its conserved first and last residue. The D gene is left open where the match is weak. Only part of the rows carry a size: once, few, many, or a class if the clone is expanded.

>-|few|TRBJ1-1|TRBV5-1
TGCGCCAGCAGCTTAGATCAGGACCAGAACACTGAAGCTTTCTTT
CASSLDQDQNTEAFF
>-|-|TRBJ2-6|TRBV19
TGTGCCAGTTCCTTCGTATCAACTGGGGCCAACGTCCTGACTTTC
CASSFVSTGANVLTF
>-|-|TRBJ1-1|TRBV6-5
TGTGCCAGCAGCCCCAGGGCGAGGCGAATCACTGAAGCTTTCTTT
CASSPRARRITEAFF
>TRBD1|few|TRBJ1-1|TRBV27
TGTGCCAGCAGTTTGGAAGGGACAGGGGGCCCTGAAGCTTTCTTT
CASSLEGTGGPEAFF
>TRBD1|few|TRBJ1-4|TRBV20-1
TGCAGTGTCCCTTCCAGAGGACAGGGTTTCGTGGCTAATGAAAAACTGTTTTTT
CSVPSRGQGFVANEKLFF
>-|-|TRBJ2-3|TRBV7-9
TGTGCCAGCAGCTTAGGACCCCTAGGCGATACGCAGTATTTT
CASSLGPLGDTQYF
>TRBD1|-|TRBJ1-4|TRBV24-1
TGTGCCACCAGTGACCCTCGACAGGGCGGCGGTGAAAAACTGTTTTTT
CATSDPRQGGGEKLFF
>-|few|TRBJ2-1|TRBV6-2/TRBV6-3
TGTGCCAGCAGTTACTCGCCCGTGGTTAGAGTTTACAATGAGCAGTTCTTC
CASSYSPVVRVYNEQFF
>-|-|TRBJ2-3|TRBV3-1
TGTGCCAGCAGCCTCCTTTGGACAGATACGCAGTATTTT
CASSLLWTDTQYF
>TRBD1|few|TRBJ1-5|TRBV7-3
TGTGCCAGCAGCTACGAACGAGGACAGGGGGCCATCGGACAGCCCCAGCATTTT
CASSYERGQGAIGQPQHF
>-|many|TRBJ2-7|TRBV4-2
TGTGCCAGCAGCCAAGAGACAGTGTCCTACGAGCAGTACTTC
CASSQETVSYEQYF
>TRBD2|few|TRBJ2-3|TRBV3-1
TGTGCCAGCAGCCGAGAGGGACTAGCGGATACGCAGTATTTT
CASSREGLADTQYF
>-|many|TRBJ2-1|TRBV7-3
TGTGCCAGCAGTTTGACCGGTAATGAGCAGTTCTTC
CASSLTGNEQFF
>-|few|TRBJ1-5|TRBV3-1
TGTGCCAGCAGCCAAACAGGTATCAATCAGCCCCAGCATTTT
CASSQTGINQPQHF
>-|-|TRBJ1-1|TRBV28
TGTGCCAGCAGTTTATACCCTGAGCACTCCCGTGGAGCTTTCTTT
CASSLYPEHSRGAFF
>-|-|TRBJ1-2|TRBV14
TGTGCCAGCAGCCAAGATCTACAGGGTAGCGGCTACACCTTC
CASSQDLQGSGYTF
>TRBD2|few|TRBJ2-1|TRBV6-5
TGTGCCAGCAGTGACTCGACTAGCGGGGGGAGGAAGCAGTTCTTC
CASSDSTSGGRKQFF
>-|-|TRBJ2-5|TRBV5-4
TGTGCCAGCAGCTTGTGGAGGGAGACCCAGTACTTC
CASSLWRETQYF
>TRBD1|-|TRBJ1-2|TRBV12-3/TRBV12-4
TGTGCCAGCAGTTTAAGGCAGGGGGTAGCCTATGGCTACACCTTC
CASSLRQGVAYGYTF
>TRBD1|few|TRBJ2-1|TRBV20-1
TGCAGTGCCCTAACTAGGGGGCTTTACAATGAGCAGTTCTTC
CSALTRGLYNEQFF
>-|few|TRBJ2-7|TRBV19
TGTGCCAGTAGTTCGAGACGAGGGGTCAGGGCCTACGAGCAGTACTTC
CASSSRRGVRAYEQYF
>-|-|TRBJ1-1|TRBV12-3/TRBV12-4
TGTGCCAGCAGTTTAGGTGGGGGCCGTTTGAACACTGAAGCTTTCTTT
CASSLGGGRLNTEAFF
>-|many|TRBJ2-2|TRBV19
TGTGCCAGTAGGGGGGCCACCGGGGAGCTGTTTTTT
CASRGATGELFF